The 18 T cell receptor beta chains reported below all come from one sample, sequenced in a study of low-dose radiotherapy and immunotherapy resistance in tumors. Covering alpha and beta chains, TRAV- and TRBV-specific primers were used for the first-strand cDNA. The TCRs were subjected to amplification over around 19 PCR cycles employing a constant-region primer in conjunction with a V-primer adapter. TCRdb itself ran the reads through MiXCR, one entry per CDR3 protein. Here the sample spans some 60,000 distinct CDR3 sequences, approximately 26% being singletons. Time point reported: before trial treatment. This specimen consisted of PBMCs, obtained before treatment. All receptors come from a male donor with rectosigmoid adenocarcinoma.

This clonotype was seen at least ten times. This chain links TRBV18 with TRBJ2-1, with TRBD2 identical over 8 bases. This CDR3 contains 15 residues. Germline CDR1 and CDR2: KGHSH and LQKENI. Germline trimming cut 6 bases from V and 4 bases from J; bases unmatched to any gene: 8. The CDR3, as DNA: TGTGCCAGCTCCCCTAACGGGAGGGCTTACAATGAGCAGTTCTTC. Amino acid sequence: CASSPNGRAYNEQFF.

This clonotype showed up just a few times. The J gene is TRBJ2-5, the V gene TRBV11-2; TRBD2 aligns across 7 bases. Germline CDR1 is SGHAT and CDR2 is FQNNGV. CDR3 length equals 15 residues. The V gene end was trimmed by 2 bases and the J gene end by 1 base; junction bases not matched to a gene: 4. CDR3 nucleotides: TGTGCCAGCAGCTTATTCTCGGGGGGCCAAGAGACCCAGTACTTC. Translation gives CASSLFSGGQETQYF.

The rearrangement uses TRBV7-2 and TRBJ2-1; 8 bases match TRBD1. V dropped 4 bases and J dropped 8; count of bases not matched to a gene: 16. The CDR3 contains 17 residues. From germline, CDR1 is SGHTA and CDR2 FQGNSA. CDR3 residues: CASSSRGGTGPRDEQFF. In DNA form, the CDR3 reads TGTGCCAGCAGCTCCAGAGGGGGGACAGGACCTAGGGATGAGCAGTTCTTC. Together with reference TRBV7-2 and TRBJ2-1, the CDR3 gives the full variable domain: GAGVSQSPSNKVTEKGKDVELRCDPISGHTALYWYRQSLGQGLEFLIYFQGNSAPDKSGLPSDRFSAERTGGSVSTLTIQRTQQEDSAVYLCASSSRGGTGPRDEQFFGPGTRLTVL.

This clonotype came up once. A read error may be the cause here, since a much bigger clone is one base away. This chain uses TRBV28 with TRBJ2-7; D unclear. Germline values: CDR1 MDHEN, CDR2 SYDVKM. Between the trimmed V and J ends, which lost 7 bases and 2 bases, there was a span of 18 bases. This CDR3 contains 15 residues. Here the CDR3 reads CASTSISVWPYEQYF. Here the CDR3 DNA reads TGTGCCAGCACGTCGATCTCTGTCTGGCCCTACGAGCAGTACTTC.

This clonotype was detected many times. V is TRBV5-1 and J is TRBJ2-5, with TRBD1 matching over 8 bases. The CDR3 totals 16 residues. J was trimmed by 0 bases and V by 0 bases; bases with no gene match: 4. Germline CDR1 and CDR2: SGHRS and YFSETQ. For the CDR3, the DNA is TGCGCCAGCAGCTTGGGTCCAGGGGGCAACCAAGAGACCCAGTACTTC. Amino acids: CASSLGPGGNQETQYF.

This clonotype was detected many times. The DNA of the CDR3 is TGTGCCAGCAGCTTGAGGGGAATCACCGGGGAGCTGTTTTTT. Amino acids: CASSLRGITGELFF. V is TRBV7-9 and J is TRBJ2-2; D tentatively reads TRBD1 or TRBD2 (5 bases each). V gave up 3 bases and J gave up 4 bases, with 9 bases separating them. This CDR3 comprises 14 residues. Germline V CDR1 and CDR2: SEHNR, FQNEAQ (reference sequence).

This clonotype was detected ten times or more. Here the CDR3 reads CASIRLAGGVDTQYF. The DNA for the CDR3 is TGTGCCAGCATTAGACTAGCGGGAGGAGTTGATACGCAGTATTTT. The V and J genes are TRBV6-6 and TRBJ2-3; TRBD2 agrees at 13 bases. V lost 7 bases, J lost 6 bases, and 7 bases stayed unmatched. Germline assignment: CDR1 MNHNY and CDR2 SVGAGI (reference sequence). The CDR3 consists of 15 residues.

V usage is TRBV29-1 and J usage is TRBJ2-7, with 9 bases identical to TRBD2. The trim removed 6 bases at V and 5 bases at J, leaving 14 bases unmatched. Germline CDR1 is SQVTM and CDR2 is ANQGSEA. The CDR3 extends over 15 amino acids. CDR3 protein: CSVAEDAGGSHEQYF. The CDR3 coding sequence is TGCAGCGTGGCGGAGGACGCGGGAGGGTCCCACGAGCAGTACTTC.

As to this clonotype: The germline gene is not matched at one end of the junction; a read error may be the cause. The chain has TRBV11-2 and TRBJ1-1, with D possibly being TRBD1 (6 bases). The germline CDR1 and CDR2 sequences are SGHAT and FQNNGV. This CDR3 region has 14 residues. The DNA of the CDR3 is TGTGCCAGCAGCTTATCAGCCCGGGACACAGAAGCTTTCTTT. Its translation: CASSLSARDTEAFF.

The chain uses TRBV1 and TRBJ2-1. TRBV1 is designated a pseudogene. The CDR3 runs 16 residues. The CDR3 nucleotides read TGCGCCAGCAGCCAAGACAATTTGAACTCCTACAATGAGCAGTTCTTC. It codes for CASSQDNLNSYNEQFF.

At least ten counts were recorded for this clonotype. The chain carries TRBV27 and TRBJ2-1; a possible D gene is TRBD2 (6 bases). Germline V gene sequence: CDR1 MNHEY, CDR2 SMNVEV (reference sequence). Trimming took off 4 bases at V and 0 bases at J, with 19 bases between the two ends. The CDR3 extends over 18 amino acids. The CDR3 sequence: CASSSVRGSQSSYNEQFF. The CDR3 DNA reads TGTGCCAGCAGTTCAGTCCGGGGGTCCCAGAGCTCCTACAATGAGCAGTTCTTC.

In regard to this clonotype: A much larger clone differs by one base, so this may be a read error. This chain connects TRBV7-6 to TRBJ2-1; 8 bases are a match to TRBD1. Trimming at V came to 0 bases and at J to 6 bases, leaving 1 base not matched to a gene. This CDR3 contains 14 residues. Germline assignment: CDR1 SGHVS and CDR2 FNYEAQ. The CDR3 is CASSLATGGNEQFF. CDR3 nucleotides: TGTGCCAGCAGCTTAGCAACAGGGGGCAATGAGCAGTTCTTC.

This clonotype was seen at least ten times. The chain carries TRBV7-2 and TRBJ2-2; 7 nucleotides agree with TRBD1. Germline V gene data show CDR1 as SGHTA and CDR2 as FQGNSA. V shed 2 bases and J 1 base; nucleotides not matched to a gene: 4. The CDR3 extends over 16 amino acids. CDR3 DNA sequence: TGTGCCAGCAGCTTACGGTCAGGGGGGAACACCGGGGAGCTGTTTTTT. This codes for CASSLRSGGNTGELFF.

In this sample, this clonotype is medium-sized. The chain carries TRBV7-2 and TRBJ2-3; no definite D call. This CDR3 comprises 13 residues. Trimming removed 0 bases at V and 5 bases at J, with 6 bases between. Germline-derived CDR1 and CDR2 are SGHTA and FQGNSA. For the CDR3, the DNA is TGTGCCAGCAGCTTAGCGCTTGGAGATACGCAGTATTTT. Translated, it gives CASSLALGDTQYF.

This clonotype was seen ten or more times. The genes are TRBV14 and TRBJ1-1; no definite D call. The CDR3 runs to 16 residues. Germline V CDR1 and CDR2: SGHDN, FVKESK. The V end was cut by 0 bases, the J end by 0 bases, with 11 bases between. The CDR3 nucleotides are TGTGCCAGCAGCCAAGATGTGGGTCGCCTGAACACTGAAGCTTTCTTT. This encodes CASSQDVGRLNTEAFF.

This clonotype was seen ten or more times. The J gene is TRBJ2-1, the V gene TRBV5-1; 11 nucleotides match TRBD2. J lost 6 bases, V lost 5 bases, and 7 bases had no gene match. Germline V gene sequence: CDR1 SGHRS, CDR2 YFSETQ. The CDR3 is 15 amino acids. The CDR3 DNA follows: TGCGCCAGCAGGTTCGGGACTAGCGGAACCAATGAGCAGTTCTTC. It yields the protein CASRFGTSGTNEQFF.

To note about this clonotype: The missing conserved phenylalanine or tryptophan at the end of this CDR3 makes a read error likely. V gene TRBV5-1 combines with J gene TRBJ2-6; possible D gene TRBD2, 6 bases. V was cut by 7 bases and J by 1 base, with 15 bases left in between. CDR3 size: 16 residues. The germline V gene has CDR1 SGHRS and CDR2 YFSETQ. CDR3 sequence: CASGTARVSGANVLTL. The CDR3 region has the DNA TGCGCCAGCGGGACTGCCAGGGTGTCTGGGGCCAACGTCCTGACTCTC.

In DNA, the CDR3 is TGTGCCAGCAGTTCTACAGGGGAATTGGGCGAGCAGTACTTC. It yields the protein CASSSTGELGEQYF. The chain recombines TRBV28 with TRBJ2-7, with 7 bases aligning to TRBD1. The V gene's germline CDR1 is MDHEN and CDR2 SYDVKM. CDR3 length: 14 residues. The trim removed 4 bases at V and 6 bases at J, leaving 9 bases unmatched.